This TCR beta chain was captured in a study of regulatory T cells in long-lasting Graves disease. Overall study context: Patients with new Graves' disease had used antithyroid drugs below 3 months.

CDR1 is MNHEY and CDR2 is SMNVEV in the germline V gene (reference sequence). V dropped 6 bases and J dropped 0; count of bases not matched to a gene: 13. CDR3 length: 17 amino acids. This clonotype has at least ten counts. Antigen specificity is unknown. The TCR beta library used iRepertoire HTBI primers with Arm-PCR amplification of CDR3. From the multiplex PCR reads, TCRdb called clonotypes with MiXCR, one entry per CDR3 protein. The sample has some 320,000 distinct CDR3 sequences, about 18% seen once. Time point here: newly diagnosed GD, antithyroid drugs for less than 3 months. PBMC-extracted RNA yielded the TCR library. Whole-study results and caveats: TCR diversity in persistent Graves' patients was below that of newly diagnosed ones. Persistent disease samples used TRBV28, TRBJ1-2 and TRBJ2-5 preferentially.

V gene TRBV27 combines with J gene TRBJ2-7, with TRBD2 matching 8 bases. This receptor was obtained from a female donor with Graves disease. Sequencing was performed on peripheral blood mononuclear cells (PBMCs), taken at new diagnosis, from a patient treated with antithyroid drugs. The CDR3 sequence: CASSPSLVGTSSYEQYF. DNA of the CDR3: TGTGCCAGCAGCCCCAGTTTGGTCGGGACTAGCTCCTACGAGCAGTACTTC.